Below, one T cell receptor beta chain is given with its context. What it binds is unknown. The entry originates in a study of shared clonotypes between healthy human individuals. Clones were sequenced by immunoSEQ multiplex PCR, and TCRdb holds only the in-frame ones, with some missing. The repertoire holds 950,000 to 1,100,000 clones, with 75% to 85% as singletons. Study results and caveats: Naive subsets generally had larger estimated richness than memory subsets. Clonotypes not shared had lower generation probabilities than those common to all four donors.

Into CD45RA+ naive and CD45RA-negative memory subsets, the CD4+ cells were split. Material: memory CD4+ T cells from PBMCs. Subset specified: CD45RA-negative fraction. The origin of this receptor is a young man in good health. Some clones in this sample may be carry-over from other donors' samples.

In DNA form, the CDR3 reads TGTGCCAGCAGCTTATTCGCAGGGGGCAGGAGCACTGAAGCTTTCTTT. Translating gives CASSLFAGGRSTEAFF. This rearrangement joins TRBV7-2 to TRBJ1-1; 8 positions match TRBD1. The germline V gene encodes CDR1 SGHTA and CDR2 FQGNSA. V dropped 2 bases and J dropped 4; count of bases not matched to a gene: 9. The CDR3 has 16 residues.